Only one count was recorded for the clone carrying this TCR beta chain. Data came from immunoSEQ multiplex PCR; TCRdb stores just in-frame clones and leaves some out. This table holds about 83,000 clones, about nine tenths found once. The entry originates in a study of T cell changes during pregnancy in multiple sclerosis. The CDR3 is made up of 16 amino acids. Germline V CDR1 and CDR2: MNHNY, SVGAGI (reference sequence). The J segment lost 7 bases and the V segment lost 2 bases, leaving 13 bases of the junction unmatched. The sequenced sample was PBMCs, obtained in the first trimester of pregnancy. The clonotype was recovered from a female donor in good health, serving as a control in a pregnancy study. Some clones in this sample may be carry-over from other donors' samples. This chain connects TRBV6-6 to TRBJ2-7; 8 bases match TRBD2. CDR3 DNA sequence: TGTGCCAGCAGTTACGTGCCGTTAGCGGGGCTTGGAGAGCAGTACTTC. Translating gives CASSYVPLAGLGEQYF.